This TCR beta chain was obtained from a study of T-cell reconstitution after alpha-beta-depleted transplantation in children. The TCRbeta library was prepared with unique molecular identifiers. TCRdb ran MiXCR on the PCR reads and lists one entry per CDR3 protein. Here the sample spans 250,000 to 350,000 distinct CDR3 sequences, 9.9% being singletons. The CDR3 consists of 18 residues. J was trimmed by 0 bases and V by 5 bases; bases with no gene match: 8. The chain joins TRBV12-3 or TRBV12-4 to TRBJ2-7; 15 bases are shared with TRBD2. The sequencing used PBMCs from the stem cell graft donor, collected from the stem cell graft. The TCR was taken from a human donor who donated a stem cell graft to a child with SCID. The CDR3 sequence: CASSPGLAGGHSSYEQYF. The CDR3, as DNA: TGTGCCAGCAGTCCGGGACTAGCGGGGGGTCACAGCTCCTACGAGCAGTACTTC.